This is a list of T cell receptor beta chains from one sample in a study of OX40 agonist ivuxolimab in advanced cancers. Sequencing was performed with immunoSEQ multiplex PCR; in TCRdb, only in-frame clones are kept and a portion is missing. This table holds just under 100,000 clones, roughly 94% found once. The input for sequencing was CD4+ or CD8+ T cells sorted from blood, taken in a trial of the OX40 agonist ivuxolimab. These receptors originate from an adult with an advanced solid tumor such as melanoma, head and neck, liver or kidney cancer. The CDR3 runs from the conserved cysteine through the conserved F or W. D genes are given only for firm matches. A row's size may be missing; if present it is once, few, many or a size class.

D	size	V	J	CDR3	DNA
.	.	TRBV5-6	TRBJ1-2	CASSLVGSAGPIDYTF	TGTGCCAGCAGCTTGGTTGGAAGCGCCGGCCCGATTGACTACACCTTC
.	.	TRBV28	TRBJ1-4	CASTPWGRTSEKLFF	TGTGCCAGCACACCATGGGGCAGGACATCAGAAAAACTGTTTTTT
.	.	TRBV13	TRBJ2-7	CASSQYYEQYF	TGTGCCAGCAGCCAATACTACGAGCAGTACTTC
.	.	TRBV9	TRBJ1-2	CASSGWEGYGYTF	TGTGCCAGCAGCGGTTGGGAAGGCTATGGCTACACCTTC
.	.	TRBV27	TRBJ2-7	CASRSGSYEQYF	TGTGCCAGCAGATCGGGGTCCTACGAGCAGTACTTC
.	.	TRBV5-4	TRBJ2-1	CASSLGRGQNYNEQFF	TGTGCCAGCAGCTTAGGGCGGGGGCAGAATTACAATGAGCAGTTCTTC
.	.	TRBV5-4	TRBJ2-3	CASSLGFPLPTDTQYF	TGTGCCAGCAGCTTGGGGTTCCCCCTCCCCACAGATACGCAGTATTTT
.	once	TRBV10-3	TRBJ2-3	CAISAKGGGPDTQYF	TGTGCCATCAGTGCGAAGGGCGGGGGCCCAGATACGCAGTATTTT
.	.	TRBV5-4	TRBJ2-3	CASSWGRAKSTDTQYF	TGTGCCAGCAGCTGGGGAAGGGCCAAAAGCACAGATACGCAGTATTTT
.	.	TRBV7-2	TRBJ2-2	CASSTSEGPTYRELFF	TGTGCCAGCAGCACCTCAGAGGGCCCAACATATAGGGAGCTGTTTTTT
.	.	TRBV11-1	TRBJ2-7	CASSPQFRDYEQYF	TGTGCCAGCAGCCCGCAGTTCCGGGACTACGAGCAGTACTTC
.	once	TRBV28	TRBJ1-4	CASSFGPTVEKLFF	TGTGCCAGCAGTTTCGGGCCCACGGTCGAAAAACTGTTTTTT
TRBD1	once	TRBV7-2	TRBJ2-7	CASSLAPTGTYEQYF	TGTGCCAGCAGCTTAGCGCCGACAGGGACCTACGAGCAGTACTTC
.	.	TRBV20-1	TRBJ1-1	CTADPGTEAFF	TGCACTGCCGACCCCGGGACTGAAGCTTTCTTT
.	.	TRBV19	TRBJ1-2	CASSALAAANYGYTF	TGTGCCAGTAGTGCCCTAGCGGCAGCTAACTATGGCTACACCTTC
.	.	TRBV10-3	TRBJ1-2	CAISESADYGYTF	TGTGCCATCAGTGAGTCGGCAGACTATGGCTACACCTTC
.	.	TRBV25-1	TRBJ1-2	CASSEYYGGGYGYTF	TGTGCCAGCAGTGAATATTACGGGGGTGGCTATGGCTACACCTTC
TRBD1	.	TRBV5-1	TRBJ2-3	CASSHTGGSTDTQYF	TGCGCCAGCAGCCATACAGGGGGAAGCACAGATACGCAGTATTTT
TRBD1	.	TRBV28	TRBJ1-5	CASSLMGQGIYQPQHF	TGTGCCAGCAGTTTAATGGGACAGGGGATTTATCAGCCCCAGCATTTT
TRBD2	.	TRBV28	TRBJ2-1	CASHPHSGRGGNEQFF	TGTGCCAGCCATCCTCATAGCGGGAGGGGGGGAAATGAGCAGTTCTTC
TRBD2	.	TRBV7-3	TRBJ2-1	CASSSTSGNEQFF	TGTGCCAGCAGCTCGACTAGCGGTAATGAGCAGTTCTTC
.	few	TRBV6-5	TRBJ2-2	CASRSGRLNTGELFF	TGTGCCAGTAGATCGGGGCGCTTAAACACCGGGGAGCTGTTTTTT
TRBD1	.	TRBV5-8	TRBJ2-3	CASSRTGDKDTQYF	TGTGCCAGCAGCAGGACAGGGGATAAAGATACGCAGTATTTT
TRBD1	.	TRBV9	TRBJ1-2	CASSVDRGLIYGYTF	TGTGCCAGCAGCGTAGACAGGGGGCTAATTTATGGCTACACCTTC
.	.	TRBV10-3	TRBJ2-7	CAISGDTYEQYF	TGTGCCATCAGTGGGGACACCTACGAGCAGTACTTC
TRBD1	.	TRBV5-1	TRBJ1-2	CASSFRDRKDYGYTF	TGCGCCAGCAGCTTCCGGGACAGAAAGGACTATGGCTACACCTTC
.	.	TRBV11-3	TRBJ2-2	CASSLSGGSTTGELFF	TGTGCCAGCAGCTTGTCAGGCGGCAGTACGACCGGGGAGCTGTTTTTT
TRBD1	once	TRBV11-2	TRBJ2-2	CASSLEGGPGELFF	TGTGCCAGCAGCTTAGAAGGGGGCCCCGGGGAGCTGTTTTTT
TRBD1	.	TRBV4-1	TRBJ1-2	CASSPTGTEGTYGYTF	TGCGCCAGCAGCCCGACAGGGACCGAAGGCACCTATGGCTACACCTTC
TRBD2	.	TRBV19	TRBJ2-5	CASSIASGETQYF	TGTGCCAGTAGTATAGCTAGCGGAGAGACCCAGTACTTC
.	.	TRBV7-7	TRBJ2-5	CASSFTLLETQYF	TGTGCTAGCAGCTTCACACTATTAGAGACCCAGTACTTC
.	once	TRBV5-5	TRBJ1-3	CASSNPQTSGNTIYF	TGTGCCAGCAGCAACCCCCAGACCTCTGGAAACACCATATATTTT
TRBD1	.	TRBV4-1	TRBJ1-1	CASSQDAGDRRNTEAFF	TGCGCCAGCAGCCAAGATGCAGGGGACAGACGGAACACTGAAGCTTTCTTT
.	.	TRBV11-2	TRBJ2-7	CASSFYSAPHSSSYEQYF	TGTGCCAGCAGCTTTTACTCGGCCCCTCATAGCAGCTCCTACGAGCAGTACTTC
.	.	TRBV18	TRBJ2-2	CASSPGSQNTGELFF	TGTGCCAGCTCACCAGGCTCTCAGAACACCGGGGAGCTGTTTTTT
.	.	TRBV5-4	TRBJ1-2	CASSLANRANYGYTF	TGTGCCAGCAGCTTGGCAAACAGAGCTAACTATGGCTACACCTTC
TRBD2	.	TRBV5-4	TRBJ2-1	CASSSPFREGRFF	TGTGCCAGCAGCTCCCCCTTCCGGGAGGGTAGGTTCTTC
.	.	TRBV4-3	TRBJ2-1	CASSQDSRESMFF	TGCGCCAGCAGCCAAGATTCTCGGGAGTCGATGTTCTTC
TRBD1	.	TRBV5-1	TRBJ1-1	CASSSGTAGYTEAFF	TGCGCCAGCAGTAGTGGGACAGCCGGGTACACTGAAGCTTTCTTT
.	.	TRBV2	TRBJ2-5	CASSGGWEPQETQYF	TGTGCCAGCAGTGGTGGGTGGGAACCACAAGAGACCCAGTACTTC
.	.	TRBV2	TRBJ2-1	CASRRRAGNEQFF	TGTGCCAGCAGGCGGAGGGCCGGCAATGAGCAGTTCTTC
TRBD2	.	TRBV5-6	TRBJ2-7	CASSFLHLLAGRYEQYF	TGTGCCAGCAGCTTCTTACACCTTTTAGCGGGAAGATACGAGCAGTACTTC
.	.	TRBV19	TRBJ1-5	CASTIGTIRAQPQHF	TGTGCCAGTACTATCGGGACCATCCGCGCTCAGCCCCAGCATTTT
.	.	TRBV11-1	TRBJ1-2	CASSLQPATENYGYTF	TGTGCCAGCAGTTTACAGCCCGCGACCGAAAACTATGGCTACACCTTC
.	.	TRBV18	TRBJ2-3	CASSPPFGSDTQYF	TGTGCCAGCTCACCACCGTTCGGGTCCGATACGCAGTATTTT
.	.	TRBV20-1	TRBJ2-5	CSATLRAQYF	TGCAGTGCAACTTTGAGGGCCCAGTACTTC
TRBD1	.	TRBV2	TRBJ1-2	CASSETGEGEWTF	TGTGCCAGCAGCGAGACAGGGGAAGGAGAATGGACCTTC
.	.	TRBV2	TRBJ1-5	CASSEDGTVNQPQHF	TGTGCCAGCAGTGAAGATGGGACGGTTAATCAGCCCCAGCATTTT
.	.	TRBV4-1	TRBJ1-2	CASSQGGNGHTF	TGCGCCAGCAGCCAAGGAGGGAACGGCCACACCTTC
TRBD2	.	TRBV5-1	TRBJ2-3	CASSLLAGVTDTQYF	TGCGCCAGCAGCTTGCTAGCGGGGGTCACAGATACGCAGTATTTT
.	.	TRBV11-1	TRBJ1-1	CASGGGRNTEAFF	TGTGCCAGCGGGGGAGGTAGGAACACTGAAGCTTTCTTT